This entry features one T cell receptor (beta chain) sequence. Its antigen is as yet unknown. This specimen comes from a study of OX40 agonist ivuxolimab in advanced cancers. Across the study: Partial response was recorded in three patients: one hepatocellular carcinoma and two cutaneous melanoma cases.

Here immunoSEQ multiplex PCR was the method, and the copy in TCRdb shows in-frame clones only, minus some. The sample carries roughly 56,000 clones, roughly four fifths recorded once. Points from the study as a whole: With doses of 0.1 to 3.0 mg/kg, CD4+ and CD8+ blood T cells had undergone clonal expansion by week 6.

The receptor comes from an adult with an advanced solid tumor such as melanoma, head and neck, liver or kidney cancer. This specimen consisted of CD4+ or CD8+ T cells sorted from blood, obtained in a trial of the OX40 agonist ivuxolimab.

The CDR3 nucleotides read TGTGCCAGCAGCATGACAGGGATCCCTGAAGCTTTCTTT. It specifies CASSMTGIPEAFF. The chain links TRBV5-4 to TRBJ1-1, with 7 bases fitting TRBD1. Germline V gene lookup returns CDR1 SGHNT and CDR2 YYREEE (reference sequence). The CDR3 totals 13 residues. Trimming cost V 4 bases and J 6 bases; bases outside gene matches: 6.